This T cell receptor beta chain derives from a study of cytomegalovirus exposure and HLA in healthy donors (TCRdb year 2017). Study-level background: In an earlier analysis of some 610 of the donors, 276 Gb of sequence data and 100 million or so unique TCR beta sequences from about 179 million T cells were reported. Typing coverage differed by locus: A, B, C, DRB1 and DQB1 were typed in about 620-640 donors, DQA1 in about 500, DPA1 in 600 to 610, and DPB1 in just under 490. The aim of the study was to test whether cataloging public T cell receptors could identify signatures of past pathogen exposure. The study profiled the T cell repertoires of more than 500 subjects by immunosequencing and related them to cytomegalovirus serostatus. A later analysis re-examined previously published TCR beta repertoires from 610 or so donors and added high-resolution HLA genotyping to investigate patterns of TCR occurrence. An early release covering 550 to 700 HLA-typed donors comprised 250 to 350 gigabases of sequencing data and roughly 85 million unique TCR sequences. Because of strong linkage in the cohort, 4 to 6 DR-DQ haplotypes were treated as single units for association and clustering. Of the 398 genotyped donors, 81% were placed in the genetic ancestry cluster associated with self-reported Caucasian donors. The study combined high-throughput TCR immunosequencing, statistical association of individual TCRs with disease status, and machine learning to predict cytomegalovirus infection status. Rather than drawing on any new phenotypic data, the later analysis identified candidate immune exposures from TCR beta sequences and the way those sequences occurred across donors. Besides the first cohort of around 670 subjects, a separate validation cohort made up of roughly 130 different subjects was used. Class I and class II HLA loci were covered by the typing at four-digit resolution. An earlier analysis of nearly 600 of the donors applied high-throughput TCR beta sequencing to assess whether each TCR beta V gene segment acted as functional or pseudogenic. Alongside the repertoire data, information on donor age, sex, ethnicity and CMV serostatus was compiled. All discovery cohort repertoires had been generated using a single sequencing platform. Among about 360 genotyped donors of the cohort, an average of 235,054 unique TCR beta nucleotide sequences were sequenced per donor, around a sixth of them non-productive. Genome-wide SNP genotypes for about 65% of the roughly 700 donors were used in a later genetic analysis, which treated that subset as a discovery cohort. What the work shows at the level of the full study, not this receptor alone: At a false discovery rate of 0.05, a later analysis linked 16,951 TCR beta sequences to specific HLA alleles. Seventeen rarely observed V segments, including chromosome 9 orphons, were excluded from the earlier analysis of approximately 600 of the donors because counts were too low. Sequencing depth was assumed to be roughly uniform across donors in the presence/absence analyses, though that assumption may not hold. A further reported finding was that TCR beta sequences accurately predicted the HLA-A and HLA-B alleles for most subjects in the first cohort. Some IMGT-functional V segments, including TRBV6-2 and TRBV6-3, could not be told apart with the 87-base-pair reads, so those segments were excluded. In the study, 164 TCR beta chains were listed as associated with cytomegalovirus. The cohort was sequenced for TCR beta chains only, and without alpha or paired-chain data the features that could be detected were limited. Most CMV-associated TCR beta chains appeared to be HLA-restricted in a later analysis, and the HLA associations seemed to be driven largely by CMV exposure. In vitro tests confirmed that three of the cytomegalovirus-associated TCR beta chains recognize cytomegalovirus antigens. Immune exposure information for the cohort was limited to CMV serostatus. In a later analysis, the rate of TCR association differed among HLA loci, with DRB1 alleles having the most associated TCRs and HLA-C alleles having the fewest. A later analysis found that HLA-associated TCR beta chains were more clonally expanded and had lower generation probabilities than equally common non-associated chains. According to the authors, the approach could potentially be generalized to other disease states and immunological phenotypes. In a later genetic analysis, fewer N-insertions in productive TCRs were reported among donors in an Asian-associated ancestry cluster than the roughly 700-donor mean. A later genetic analysis associated a missense DCLRE1C variant with V-gene and J-gene trimming of TCR beta chains, and an independent cohort replicated the association. An earlier analysis of approximately 600 of the donors showed that most TCR beta V segments appeared in productive rearrangements either about 90% or about 30% of the time, which broadly matched IMGT annotations. Because HLA typing was missing for some donors at each locus, association tests included only the typed subset. In both the original and validation cohorts, the classifier was reported to diagnose cytomegalovirus status with high specificity and sensitivity. When HLA alleles, especially DR and DQ, strongly co-occurred, attributing TCR associations to individual alleles was difficult. According to a later analysis, parvovirus B19, influenza, CMV and Epstein-Barr virus appeared linked to several top co-occurrence clusters. Most TCR sequences were seen in very few donors, while some public TCRs were found in many individuals. Linkage disequilibrium might explain the correlated functional status among segregating V segments, but an unknown experimental factor could not be excluded. The sequencing pipeline was judged likely to have produced a cluster of highly shared sequence variants as a technical artifact.

The CDR3, from cysteine to phenylalanine, totals 13 residues. Only the CDR3 part of the read is kept: 39 bases, read in frame from the first base. From the germline V gene, CDR1 is SNHLY and CDR2 is FYNNEI. V loses 1 base, J loses 4 bases, and the germline ends lie 8 bases apart. In total, roughly 670 healthy bone marrow donors made up the cohort. All cohort members were sampled while nominally healthy, although unrecorded immune exposures were likely present. The donor tested CMV seropositive, placing the donor among the 289 seropositive members of the cohort. Every donor gave a peripheral blood sample, and the peripheral blood mononuclear cells from that sample were used for TCR beta sequencing. Genomic DNA was extracted from the blood cell samples with the Qiagen DNeasy Blood Extraction Kit. Library construction relied on the immunoSEQ multiplex PCR assay. A mixture of 60 forward primers for TCR Vbeta segments and 13 reverse primers for TCR Jbeta segments was used in the multiplex PCR. The CDR3 region of rearranged TCR beta genes was amplified from genomic DNA with a multiplex PCR assay. On the Illumina HiSeq System, the amplified TCR beta libraries were sequenced as 87-base-pair reads. Concerning the study's data processing: A later analysis counted about 80 million unique TCR beta chains across the 700 or so repertoires, and 10 million to 12 million of these chains were shared by at least two donors. To remove PCR and sequencing errors, raw reads were error-corrected and collapsed into unique sequences using a nearest-neighbor algorithm that merged closely related sequences. Alignment of CDR3 sequences to IMGT reference sequences was used to assign V, D and J gene segments. Each retained sequence needed at least a six-nucleotide match to both a V gene segment and a J gene segment. A rearrangement counted as productive if the CDR3 had no stop codons and remained in frame with V and J, and every other rearrangement counted as non-productive. Following IMGT convention, CDR3 was defined as the stretch from the second conserved V-encoded cysteine to the conserved J-encoded phenylalanine. The earlier analysis of around 640 of the donors excluded sequences that lacked an unambiguous match to a single V gene segment. In an earlier analysis of 450 to 700 of the donors, V segments were called functional above 56.7% productive rearrangements and were called segregating when the between-donor standard deviation exceeded 5%. A statistical classification framework was built to diagnose cytomegalovirus status from the catalog of TCR beta chain sequences. V and J gene assignment, in a later analysis, came from comparing TCR nucleotide sequences with IMGT/GENE-DB human TR gene sequences. A later analysis assigned CDR3 sequences and most-parsimonious VDJ recombination scenarios with the TCRdist pipeline. In a later analysis, each TCR beta chain was defined by its CDR3 amino acid sequence together with its V-gene family, and reads lacking a unique V-gene family were excluded. In a later analysis, nearly 600 highly shared, low-generation-probability nucleotide sequences were removed to address suspected cross-contamination and a sequencing artifact. In a later analysis, a clonal expansion index for each public chain was calculated from normalized within-repertoire ranks of inferred template counts. A later analysis computed generation probabilities with a VDJ recombination model fitted to out-of-frame rearrangements, and checked the results against IGoR. In a later analysis, hypergeometric tests were used to score TCR-TCR, TCR-HLA and TCR-CMV co-occurrence, with a repertoire-size bias correction applied to TCR pairs. In a later analysis, false discovery rates were estimated by permuting HLA or CMV assignments 20 times. In a later analysis, co-occurring TCRs were grouped using DBSCAN, with TCRdist sequence similarity added in when clustering inside HLA-allele-positive subsets. Repertoires with fewer than 30,000 or more than 120,000 public chains, plus five repertoires with anomalous nucleotide sharing, were excluded from co-occurrence clustering. The table comes from immuneACCESS by way of TCRdb, which keeps in-frame sequences with V and J called. Part of the clones is missing from these tables; in studies checked, under half for an unresolved V gene and the rest for unknown reasons. That table gives V, J and clone size, and the DNA gave D and trimming. The sample data list under 150,000 clones, and roughly 63% of these were observed just once. The ten largest account for approximately 1.5% of the sample.

As to this clone: The specificity of this receptor is unknown. Base qualities are not provided; no much larger clone lies one nucleotide away.

The chain was built from TRBV2 and TRBJ2-7; a tentative D match to TRBD2 spans 6 bases. Input material: PBMCs. The sequence was obtained from a man younger than 45 in good health and CMV-seropositive. In nucleotide form, the sequence is TGTGCCAGCAGTGAAGTGGGGGGATACGAGCAGTACTTC. This yields the protein CASSEVGGYEQYF.